A single sample is the source of the 10 T cell receptor beta chains below, sequenced in a study of blood T cell repertoires in COVID-19. Sequencing used immunoSEQ multiplex PCR; TCRdb keeps in-frame clones, though not all of them. The sample has some 450,000 clones, about 90% seen once. The sequencing input was peripheral blood. The receptors shown here come from a man younger than 35 with COVID-19, enrolled during active disease.

This chain links TRBV9 with TRBJ2-1; maybe TRBD2 (5 bases). The V end was cut by 0 bases, the J end by 7 bases, with 17 bases between. Germline loops: CDR1 SGDLS, CDR2 YYNGEE. This CDR3 has 16 amino acids. The CDR3 nucleotides are TGTGCCAGCAGCGTAGGCGTTCGCGGGCTGGGGAATGAGCAGTTCTTC. Its translation: CASSVGVRGLGNEQFF.

The J gene is TRBJ2-3, the V gene TRBV2, with 10 positions matching TRBD2. The germline CDR1 and CDR2 sequences are SNHLY and FYNNEI. J lost 6 bases, V lost 1 base, and 10 bases had no gene match. The CDR3 runs 17 residues. CDR3 region: CASSEVAAGGSVDTQYF. In DNA form, the CDR3 reads TGTGCCAGCAGTGAAGTTGCAGCGGGAGGGTCCGTGGATACGCAGTATTTT.

On this clone itself: This sample includes further DNA sequences coding for the same CDR3. The rearrangement uses TRBV9 and TRBJ2-2; 10 bases line up with TRBD2. Trimming removed 0 bases from V and 1 base from J; junction bases left unmatched: 0. Germline loops: CDR1 SGDLS, CDR2 YYNGEE. The CDR3 spans 16 residues. The CDR3 spells CASSVGTSGNTGELFF. As DNA, the CDR3 is TGTGCCAGCAGCGTAGGGACTAGCGGGAACACCGGGGAGCTGTTTTTT.

This clone was recorded once. V is TRBV6-5 and J is TRBJ2-7; perhaps TRBD2 as D (6 bases). The germline V and J ends were trimmed by 5 bases and 2 bases, with 16 bases remaining between them. Per germline, CDR1 MNHEY and CDR2 SVGAGI. The CDR3 is 15 residues long. The CDR3 sequence: CASSLPTGRAYEQYF. Here the CDR3 DNA reads TGTGCCAGCAGTCTTCCCACCGGGAGAGCCTACGAGCAGTACTTC.

The table lists this clone with a count of one. The genes are TRBV9 and TRBJ2-3; 11 nucleotides align to TRBD2. Unmatched junction bases numbered 5, after V lost 2 bases and J lost 3 bases. The CDR3 runs to 16 residues. Germline CDR1 and CDR2: SGDLS and YYNGEE. The chain's CDR3 is CASSVRLAGKTDTQYF. In nucleotides, the CDR3 is TGTGCCAGCAGCGTGAGACTAGCGGGGAAAACAGATACGCAGTATTTT.

V and J are TRBV3-1 (or the pseudogene TRBV3-2) and TRBJ1-6, with unresolved D. CDR1 is LGHDT, CDR2 YNNKEL, per germline (reference sequence). The CDR3 sequence is 16 residues long. Trimming took off 2 bases at V and 9 bases at J, with 17 bases between the two ends. This chain's CDR3 is CASSQLAGSSLSPLHF. The CDR3 region has the DNA TGTGCCAGCAGCCAACTCGCCGGGAGCTCCCTTTCACCCCTCCACTTT.

The chain combines TRBV2 with TRBJ2-7; 8 nucleotides align to TRBD1. With 2 bases clipped from V and 2 bases from J, the junction kept 5 bases outside the gene matches. There are 15 residues in the CDR3. CDR1 and CDR2 from the germline V gene are SNHLY and FYNNEI. The CDR3 here is CASSETGQDAYEQYF. CDR3 coding DNA: TGTGCCAGCAGTGAAACGGGACAGGATGCCTACGAGCAGTACTTC. Variable domain in full (rest from reference TRBV2 and TRBJ2-7): EPEVTQTPSHQVTQMGQEVILRCVPISNHLYFYWYRQILGQKVEFLVSFYNNEISEKSEIFDDQFSVERPDGSNFTLKIRSTKLEDSAMYFCASSETGQDAYEQYFGPGTRLTVT.

The sample holds a few counts of this clone. V and J are TRBV7-9 and TRBJ2-1; 9 positions match TRBD2. V gave up 4 bases and J gave up 10 bases; unmatched junction bases: 5. Germline values: CDR1 SEHNR, CDR2 FQNEAQ (reference sequence). The CDR3 sequence is 13 residues long. As DNA, the CDR3 is TGTGCCAGCAGCTCTCGAGCGGGAGGCGAGCAGTTCTTC. Its translation: CASSSRAGGEQFF.

The V and J genes are TRBV15 and TRBJ2-1; possible D gene TRBD2, 6 bases. The CDR3 loop spans 13 amino acids. Trimming shortened V by 9 bases and J by 3 bases, and 12 bases separated the two germline ends. CDR1 LNHNV and CDR2 YYDKDF come from the germline V gene (reference sequence). The CDR3 loop is CATTTSYYNEQFF. CDR3 sequence (DNA): TGTGCCACGACTACTAGCTACTACAATGAGCAGTTCTTC.

V usage is TRBV7-9 and J usage is TRBJ1-1; tentative D call: TRBD1 (5 bases). Germline V gene lookup returns CDR1 SEHNR and CDR2 FQNEAQ (reference sequence). The CDR3 has 14 amino acids. With 7 bases removed from V and 2 bases from J, the gap between germline ends came to 14 bases. The CDR3 is CASTWGGINTEAFF. Written as DNA, the CDR3 is TGTGCCAGCACCTGGGGGGGAATAAACACTGAAGCTTTCTTT.